The subject of this entry is one T cell receptor beta chain. Germline lookup yields CDR1 LGHNA and CDR2 YNFKEQ. V gave up 2 bases and J gave up 12 bases; unmatched junction bases: 6. CDR3 length: 15 amino acids. Repertoires were generated with immunoSEQ multiplex PCR, while TCRdb's copy carries only in-frame clones and drops some. The top ten hold less than 3.5% of the sample, which has 300,000 to 400,000 clones, around 84% seen once. The data derive from a study of blood T cell repertoires in COVID-19. The chain uses TRBV4-2 and TRBJ2-1, with 14 nucleotides matching TRBD2. This sequence was found in a human donor in a cohort sampled during active COVID-19. The sample was peripheral blood. Here the CDR3 reads CASSQRTSGGSTQFF. In nucleotides, the CDR3 is TGTGCCAGCAGCCAACGGACTAGCGGGGGGTCCACGCAGTTCTTC.